The subject of this entry is one T cell receptor beta chain. No antigen is known for it. The PCR employed 60 Vbeta primers together with 13 Jbeta primers. Libraries were prepared by immunoSEQ multiplex PCR; TCRdb keeps only in-frame clonotypes and omits some of them. This table has around 270,000 clones, over 70% appearing once. This sample was taken from a study of cytomegalovirus exposure and HLA in healthy donors. Study results and limitations: Specificity for CMV antigens was confirmed in vitro for three of the CMV-associated chains. Later analysis suggested links between common viral pathogens and several top significant clusters.

Healthy people donating bone marrow made up the donors. Input material: PBMCs. This receptor was obtained from a girl aged 2-10 years in good health and CMV-seronegative.

This CDR3 is CASSLQREAQYF. CDR3 DNA: TGTGCCAGCAGCCTACAGCGGGAGGCGCAGTACTTC. The V call is TRBV28, the J call TRBJ2-7, with TRBD2 matching 9 bases. This CDR3 is built from 12 residues. From germline, CDR1 is MDHEN and CDR2 SYDVKM. Germline trimming cut 6 bases from V and 9 bases from J; bases unmatched to any gene: 6.